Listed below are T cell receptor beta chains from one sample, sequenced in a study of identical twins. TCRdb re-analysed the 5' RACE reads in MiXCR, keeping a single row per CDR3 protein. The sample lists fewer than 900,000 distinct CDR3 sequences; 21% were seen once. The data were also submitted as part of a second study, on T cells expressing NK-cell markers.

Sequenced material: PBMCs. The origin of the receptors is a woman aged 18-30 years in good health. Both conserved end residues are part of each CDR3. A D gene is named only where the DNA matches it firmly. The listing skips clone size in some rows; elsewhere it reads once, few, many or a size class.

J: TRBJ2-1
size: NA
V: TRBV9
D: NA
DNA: TGTGCCAGCAGCGTGGGGGATAGGATCTCCTACAATGAGCAGTTCTTC
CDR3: CASSVGDRISYNEQFF

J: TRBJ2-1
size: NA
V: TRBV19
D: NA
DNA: TGTGCCAGTGGTTCGGCCTCTCCCTACAATGAGCAGTTCTTC
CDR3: CASGSASPYNEQFF

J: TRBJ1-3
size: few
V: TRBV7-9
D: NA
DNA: TGTGCCAGCAGCAACAGCCAGGGACCTAGAAACACCATATATTTT
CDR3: CASSNSQGPRNTIYF

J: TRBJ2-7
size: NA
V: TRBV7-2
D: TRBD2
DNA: TGTGCCAGCAGCGCCTGGACTAGCGGGAGGAGTTCCTACGAGCAGTACTTC
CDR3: CASSAWTSGRSSYEQYF

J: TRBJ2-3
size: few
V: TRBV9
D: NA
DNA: TGTGCCAGCAGCGTAGTTCTCGGGCGGGGAGCCCCAGATACGCAGTATTTT
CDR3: CASSVVLGRGAPDTQYF

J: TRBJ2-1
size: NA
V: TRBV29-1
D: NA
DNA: TGCAGCGTTGCCCGGGGGCCAAACGATGAGCAGTTCTTC
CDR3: CSVARGPNDEQFF

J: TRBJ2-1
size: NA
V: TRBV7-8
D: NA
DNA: TGTGCCAGCAGCCTCCCTTCAGTGGGGACCGACAATGAGCAGTTCTTC
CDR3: CASSLPSVGTDNEQFF

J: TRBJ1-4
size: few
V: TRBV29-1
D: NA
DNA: TGCAGCGTTCGAGATGGCGGGAATGAAAAACTGTTTTTT
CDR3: CSVRDGGNEKLFF

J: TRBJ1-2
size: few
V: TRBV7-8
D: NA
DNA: TGTGCCAGCAGCACGATAGGGGGTTCGGACTATGGCTACACCTTC
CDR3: CASSTIGGSDYGYTF

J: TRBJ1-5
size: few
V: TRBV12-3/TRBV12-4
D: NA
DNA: TGTGCCAGCAGCCCCGCGGGTGTGGGGATGAATCAGCCCCAGCATTTT
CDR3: CASSPAGVGMNQPQHF

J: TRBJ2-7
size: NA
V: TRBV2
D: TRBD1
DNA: TGTGCCAGCAGGATTGGCTCAGGGGGTCACGAGCAGTACTTC
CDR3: CASRIGSGGHEQYF

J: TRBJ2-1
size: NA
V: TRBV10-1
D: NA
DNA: TGCGCCAGCAGTGAGTTTGGGGCGGAGCAGTTCTTC
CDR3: CASSEFGAEQFF

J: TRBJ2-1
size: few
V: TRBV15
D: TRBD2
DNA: TGTGCCACCAGCAGAGCCCGACTAGCGGAGAACTACAATGAGCAGTTCTTC
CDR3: CATSRARLAENYNEQFF

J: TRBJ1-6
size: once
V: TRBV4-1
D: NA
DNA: TGCGCCAGCAGCCAAGTGCAGGGCGTCTCACCCCTCCACTTT
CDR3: CASSQVQGVSPLHF

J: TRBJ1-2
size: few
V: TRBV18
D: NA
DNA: TGTGCCAGCTCACCACCGGACGGGACGCTATCCTATGGCTACACCTTC
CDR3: CASSPPDGTLSYGYTF

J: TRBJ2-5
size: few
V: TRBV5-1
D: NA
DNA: TGCGCCAGCAGCTACAAGGGTATAGTGACCCAGTACTTC
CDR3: CASSYKGIVTQYF

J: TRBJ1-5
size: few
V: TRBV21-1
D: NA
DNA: TGTGCCAGCACCGTTTGGGCAAATCAGCCCCAGCATTTT
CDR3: CASTVWANQPQHF

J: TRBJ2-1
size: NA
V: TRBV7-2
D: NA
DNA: TGTGCCAGCAGCTTACGAGCGGGTGGCAATGAGCAGTTCTTC
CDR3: CASSLRAGGNEQFF

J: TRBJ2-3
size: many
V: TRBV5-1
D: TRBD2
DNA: TGCGCCAGCAGCTGGGGGACTATGACAGATACGCAGTATTTT
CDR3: CASSWGTMTDTQYF

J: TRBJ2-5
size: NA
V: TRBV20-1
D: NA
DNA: TGCAGTGCTAGAGAAACTAGCTCGGAGACCCAGTACTTC
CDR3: CSARETSSETQYF

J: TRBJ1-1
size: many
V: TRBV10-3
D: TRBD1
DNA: TGTGCCATCAGGGAGACAGGGGACACTGAAGCTTTCTTT
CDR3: CAIRETGDTEAFF

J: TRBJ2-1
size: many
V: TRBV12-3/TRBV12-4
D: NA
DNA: TGTGCCAGCAGTTTGGGACGCCCCCACTACAATGAGCAGTTCTTC
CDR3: CASSLGRPHYNEQFF

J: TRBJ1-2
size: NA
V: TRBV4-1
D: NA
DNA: TGCGCCAGCAGCCAAGAGAGGGGCAGAACGATCTATGGCTACACCTTC
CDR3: CASSQERGRTIYGYTF

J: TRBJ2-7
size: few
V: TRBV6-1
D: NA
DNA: TGTGCCAGCAGCCCCACTGTAAGGATGGAGGCGCAGTACTTC
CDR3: CASSPTVRMEAQYF

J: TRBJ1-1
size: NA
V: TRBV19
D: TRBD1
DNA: TGTGCCAGTAGTACTGGACAGGCGAAAGCTTTCTTT
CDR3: CASSTGQAKAFF

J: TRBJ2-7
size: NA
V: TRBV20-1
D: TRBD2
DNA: TGCAGTGCGGGCCCTAGCGGGGGGAACTACGAGCAGTACTTC
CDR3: CSAGPSGGNYEQYF

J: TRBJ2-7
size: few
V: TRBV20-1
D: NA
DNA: TGCAGTGCTAGAGGGTCAGGGGCCACCTACGAGCAGTACTTC
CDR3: CSARGSGATYEQYF

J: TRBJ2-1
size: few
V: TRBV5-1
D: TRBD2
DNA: TGCGCCAGCGGAGTACTGGGAGGGCCTCGGAATGAGCAGTTCTTC
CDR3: CASGVLGGPRNEQFF

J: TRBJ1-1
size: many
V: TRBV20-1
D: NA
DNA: TGCAGTGCTAGAGGGGGCATTGAAGCTTTCTTT
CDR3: CSARGGIEAFF

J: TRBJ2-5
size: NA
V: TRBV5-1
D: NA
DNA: TGCGCCAGCAGCTTGGCAGCGATCGGAGAGACCCAGTACTTC
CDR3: CASSLAAIGETQYF

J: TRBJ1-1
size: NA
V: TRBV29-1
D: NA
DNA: TGCAGCGTTTTCACAGGGACCACGGCTGAAGCTTTCTTT
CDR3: CSVFTGTTAEAFF

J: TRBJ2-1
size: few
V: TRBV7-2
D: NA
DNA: TGTGCCAGCAGCTTAGGTCCAGATTACAATGAGCAGTTCTTC
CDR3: CASSLGPDYNEQFF

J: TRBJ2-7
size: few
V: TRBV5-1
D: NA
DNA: TGCGCCAGCAGCTTGTCTCCTAGGGCAGGGAACTACGAGCAGTACTTC
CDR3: CASSLSPRAGNYEQYF

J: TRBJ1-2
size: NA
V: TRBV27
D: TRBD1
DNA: TGTGCCAGCAGCCCCGGGACAGGGAGTGGCTACACCTTC
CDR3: CASSPGTGSGYTF

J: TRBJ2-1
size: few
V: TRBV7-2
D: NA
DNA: TGTGCCAGCAGCTCCCCCCGGGGGGCCCACTCCTACAATGAGCAGTTCTTC
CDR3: CASSSPRGAHSYNEQFF

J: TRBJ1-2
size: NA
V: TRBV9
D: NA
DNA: TGTGCCAGCAGCGTAGCAGGGAACCGTGGCTACACCTTC
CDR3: CASSVAGNRGYTF

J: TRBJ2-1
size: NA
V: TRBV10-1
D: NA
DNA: TGCGCCAGCCAAGGGACGGCGCCTTACAATGAGCAGTTCTTC
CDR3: CASQGTAPYNEQFF

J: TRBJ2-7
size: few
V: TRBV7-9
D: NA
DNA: TGTGCCAGCAGCTTAGCGAACGGTCCCTACGAGCAGTACTTC
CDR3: CASSLANGPYEQYF

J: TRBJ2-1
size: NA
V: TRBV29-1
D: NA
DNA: TGCAGCTTAGCCGTTGCCTACAATGAGCAGTTCTTC
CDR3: CSLAVAYNEQFF

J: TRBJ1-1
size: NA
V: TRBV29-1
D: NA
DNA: TGCAGCGTTGGGTGGGCGAGGACTGAAGCTTTCTTT
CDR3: CSVGWARTEAFF

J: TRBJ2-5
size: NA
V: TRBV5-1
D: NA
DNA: TGCGCCAGCAGCTTGGGGGGGGCGAAGACCCAGTACTTC
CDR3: CASSLGGAKTQYF

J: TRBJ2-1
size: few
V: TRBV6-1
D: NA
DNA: TGTGCCAGCAGTCATATTCCGGGAGTCTACAATGAGCAGTTCTTC
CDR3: CASSHIPGVYNEQFF